Following are 24 T cell receptor beta chains from one sample sequenced in a study of shared clonotypes between healthy human individuals. Measured with immunoSEQ multiplex PCR; TCRdb has only the in-frame clones, and not every one. The repertoire consists of fewer than 3 million clones, with roughly 90% occurring once and the leading ten covering more than 0.35%. Sequenced input: naive CD4+ T cells from PBMCs. Subset: CD45RA+ positively selected. The origin of the receptors is a young man in good health. Some clones in this sample may be carry-over from other donors' samples.

The gene calls are TRBV5-4 and TRBJ1-2; tentative D call: TRBD1 (5 bases). The CDR3 has 17 residues. Per the germline V gene, CDR1 is SGHNT and CDR2 is YYREEE (reference sequence). V lost 0 bases and J lost 2, with 17 bases in between. The CDR3 reads CASSLGRGRLSNYGYTF. The CDR3 DNA reads TGTGCCAGCAGCTTGGGCCGGGGCAGGCTAAGCAACTATGGCTACACCTTC.

The chain carries TRBV4-1 and TRBJ1-5, with 9 bases matching TRBD1. The germline CDR1 and CDR2 sequences are MGHRA and YSYEKL. V lost 7 bases and J lost 3; bases outside the gene matches: 16. This CDR3 has 18 residues. DNA for the CDR3: TGCGCCAGCAAAAGGACAGGGGCCGGACTTAGGGACAATCAGCCCCAGCATTTT. Amino acids: CASKRTGAGLRDNQPQHF.

To note about this clone: This sample also contains other DNA sequences that code for the same CDR3. The rearrangement links TRBV7-2 to TRBJ2-3; 7 positions match TRBD1. V gave up 5 bases and J gave up 1 base; unmatched junction bases: 3. Germline values: CDR1 SGHTA, CDR2 FQGNSA. This CDR3 comprises 14 residues. In DNA form, the CDR3 reads TGTGCCAGCAGCCTCGACAGGGGCACAGATACGCAGTATTTT. Translated: CASSLDRGTDTQYF.

CDR3 coding DNA: TGTGCCAGCAGTGAAGGGTGGCCTCTAGCCAAAAACATTCAGTACTTC. Encoded protein: CASSEGWPLAKNIQYF. V is TRBV6-1 and J is TRBJ2-4, with D uncertain. The V end lost 1 base, the J end lost 0 bases, and 10 bases lay between the germline ends. CDR1 is MNHNS, CDR2 SASEGT, per germline. The CDR3 sequence is 16 residues long.

The DNA for the CDR3 is TGCGCCAGCAGCTCGAAGGGACTGCCCGGCACCGGGGAGCTGTTTTTT. This encodes CASSSKGLPGTGELFF. The chain uses TRBV5-1 and TRBJ2-2; tentative D call: TRBD2 (6 bases). Per the germline V gene, CDR1 is SGHRS and CDR2 is YFSETQ. Trimming removed 3 bases at V and 4 bases at J, with 16 bases between. This CDR3 is built from 16 residues.

The chain is built from TRBV11-2 and TRBJ2-1; TRBD2 matches at 12 bases. CDR1 and CDR2 (germline): SGHAT, FQNNGV. The length of the CDR3 is 17 residues. V was pared by 4 bases and J by 0 bases, with 4 bases of the junction left unmatched. CDR3 amino acids: CASSSPLAGGSYNEQFF. Here the CDR3 DNA reads TGTGCCAGCAGCTCACCACTAGCGGGGGGCTCCTACAATGAGCAGTTCTTC.

The chain carries TRBV5-1 and TRBJ1-1; D is uncertain. The CDR3 runs 15 residues. Germline CDR1 SGHRS, CDR2 YFSETQ. V dropped 4 bases and J dropped 5 bases, with 18 bases sitting between them. The DNA of the CDR3 is TGCGCCAGCAGCAACGCTCCCGGATGGGGTACTGAAGCTTTCTTT. The encoded protein is CASSNAPGWGTEAFF.

The rearrangement links TRBV9 to TRBJ2-3; the D gene is possibly TRBD2 (6 bases). The germline V gene encodes CDR1 SGDLS and CDR2 YYNGEE. The CDR3 has 17 residues. V gave up 3 bases and J gave up 0 bases, with 17 bases separating them. CDR3 sequence: CASSATSGAGSTDTQYF. In DNA form, the CDR3 reads TGTGCCAGCAGCGCCACCTCCGGGGCGGGAAGCACAGATACGCAGTATTTT.

The rearrangement links TRBV27 to TRBJ2-2; a weak D match, TRBD2 (5 bases). Per germline, CDR1 MNHEY and CDR2 SMNVEV (reference sequence). This CDR3 contains 16 residues. The germline V and J ends were trimmed by 3 bases and 0 bases, with 11 bases remaining between them. The CDR3 spells CASSFERQTNTGELFF. The CDR3 coding sequence is TGTGCCAGCAGTTTTGAGCGGCAGACGAACACCGGGGAGCTGTTTTTT.

The chain joins TRBV5-1 to TRBJ2-7; no definite D call. Germline-derived CDR1 and CDR2 are SGHRS and YFSETQ. Trimming stripped 2 bases from V and 6 bases from J, with 12 bases between. This CDR3 is built from 13 residues. This chain's CDR3 is CASSFQSPSEQYF. CDR3 DNA sequence: TGCGCCAGCAGCTTCCAGTCACCTTCCGAGCAGTACTTC.

The genes are TRBV7-2 and TRBJ1-4, with 7 bases lining up with TRBD1. This CDR3 comprises 16 residues. The germline V gene has CDR1 SGHTA and CDR2 FQGNSA. V shed 5 bases and J 7 bases; nucleotides not matched to a gene: 13. In DNA, the CDR3 is TGTGCCAGCAGCCCTACTTATAGGGGGACAGTTGAAAAACTGTTTTTT. Protein: CASSPTYRGTVEKLFF.

The rearrangement links TRBV5-1 to TRBJ2-7; no reliable D call. The CDR3 extends over 16 amino acids. The germline V gene has CDR1 SGHRS and CDR2 YFSETQ. Trimming removed 0 bases at V and 2 bases at J, with 15 bases between. The CDR3 coding sequence is TGCGCCAGCAGCTTGGAGGATAGCCGCCAGCCCTACGAGCAGTACTTC. Its protein product is CASSLEDSRQPYEQYF.

On this clone itself: The same CDR3 can be traced to other DNA sequences in this sample. V usage is TRBV28 and J usage is TRBJ2-7, with D unresolved. Germline V gives CDR1 MDHEN, CDR2 SYDVKM. V was cut by 6 bases and J by 4 bases, with 10 bases left in between. This CDR3 spans 12 amino acids. CDR3 DNA: TGTGCCAGCAGATCCGGTCCATACGAGCAGTACTTC. Protein sequence: CASRSGPYEQYF.

The chain is built from TRBV7-8 and TRBJ1-1; 8 bases match TRBD1. CDR3 size: 14 residues. The trim removed 6 bases at V and 2 bases at J, leaving 5 bases unmatched. Germline CDR1 reads SGHVS; CDR2 reads FQNEAQ. In nucleotides, the CDR3 is TGTGCCAGCAGTCGCCAGGGGGCAAACACTGAAGCTTTCTTT. Translation: CASSRQGANTEAFF.

The chain is built from TRBV5-1 and TRBJ2-5; tentative D call: TRBD2 (6 bases). From germline, CDR1 is SGHRS and CDR2 YFSETQ. CDR3 length equals 16 residues. The V and J ends lost 6 bases and 7 bases respectively, with 25 bases between them. The CDR3 region is CASNSPGGAARVTQYF. In DNA form, the CDR3 reads TGCGCCAGCAATTCCCCAGGAGGGGCAGCCCGGGTGACCCAGTACTTC. Full variable domain (outside the CDR3, taken from reference TRBV5-1 and TRBJ2-5): KAGVTQTPRYLIKTRGQQVTLSCSPISGHRSVSWYQQTPGQGLQFLFEYFSETQRNKGNFPGRFSGRQFSNSRSEMNVSTLELGDSALYLCASNSPGGAARVTQYFGPGTRLLVL.

Comment on this clone: The same CDR3 can be traced to other DNA sequences in this sample. The chain uses TRBV28 and TRBJ1-2; D is ambiguous. From germline, CDR1 is MDHEN and CDR2 SYDVKM. V was trimmed by 5 bases and J by 3 bases, leaving 7 bases between them. The CDR3 spans 12 residues. CDR3 coding DNA: TGTGCCAGCAGTCCGGGAGACTATGGCTACACCTTC. Its protein is CASSPGDYGYTF.

The chain employs TRBV11-2 and TRBJ2-7; D is unclear. The CDR3 runs to 14 residues. Trimming shortened V by 0 bases and J by 4 bases, and 10 bases separated the two germline ends. Germline V gene lookup returns CDR1 SGHAT and CDR2 FQNNGV. This CDR3 is CASSLEQSLYEQYF. DNA of the CDR3: TGTGCCAGCAGCTTAGAACAGTCCCTGTACGAGCAGTACTTC.

This rearrangement joins TRBV5-4 to TRBJ2-7, with unresolved D. V was trimmed by 0 bases and J by 9 bases, leaving 7 bases between them. The CDR3 extends over 11 amino acids. Germline V gene sequence: CDR1 SGHNT, CDR2 YYREEE (reference sequence). CDR3 sequence: CASSLAQRQYF. The CDR3 DNA is TGTGCCAGCAGCTTGGCACAACGGCAGTACTTC.

The CDR3 protein is CASSTGQGFNNEQFF. In DNA, the CDR3 is TGTGCCAGCAGCACGGGACAGGGGTTTAACAATGAGCAGTTCTTC. The rearrangement links TRBV7-9 to TRBJ2-1, with 10 bases identical to TRBD1. The germline V gene encodes CDR1 SEHNR and CDR2 FQNEAQ (reference sequence). This CDR3 spans 15 amino acids. The ends lost 5 bases at V and 5 bases at J; junction bases unmatched: 6.

V usage is TRBV5-1 and J usage is TRBJ2-2; TRBD1 aligns across 10 bases. Germline-derived CDR1 and CDR2 are SGHRS and YFSETQ. The J segment lost 5 bases and the V segment lost 3 bases, leaving 7 bases of the junction unmatched. The CDR3 covers 16 residues. The CDR3 is CASSSITGQGTGELFF. CDR3 DNA: TGCGCCAGCAGCTCTATAACGGGACAGGGGACCGGGGAGCTGTTTTTT.

As for this clone: The sample has other DNA sequences that encode this CDR3 too. V gene TRBV7-3 combines with J gene TRBJ1-2; D not resolved. The length of the CDR3 is 13 residues. Per the germline V gene, CDR1 is SGHTA and CDR2 is FQGTGA. V was clipped by 2 bases and J by 8 bases, with 12 bases between them. CDR3 region: CASSLVAGYGYTF. The CDR3 DNA sequence: TGTGCCAGCAGCTTAGTCGCGGGGTACGGCTACACCTTC.

This clone was counted a single time. This rearrangement joins TRBV19 to TRBJ2-5; D may be TRBD1 (5 bases). The V and J ends lost 1 base and 5 bases respectively, with 11 bases between them. In germline, CDR1 is LNHDA, CDR2 SQIVND (reference sequence). The CDR3 is 14 amino acids. DNA for the CDR3: TGTGCCAGTAGTATAGCGGCAGGGCACGAGACCCAGTACTTC. It yields the protein CASSIAAGHETQYF. Full variable domain (outside the CDR3, taken from reference TRBV19 and TRBJ2-5): DGGITQSPKYLFRKEGQNVTLSCEQNLNHDAMYWYRQDPGQGLRLIYYSQIVNDFQKGDIAEGYSVSREKKESFPLTVTSAQKNPTAFYLCASSIAAGHETQYFGPGTRLLVL.

This clone appeared a few times. The chain links TRBV5-4 to TRBJ2-1; D is unclear. This CDR3 spans 12 amino acids. Deletions cut 4 bases from V and 8 bases from J, with 10 bases between. CDR1 is SGHNT, CDR2 YYREEE, per germline (reference sequence). This chain's CDR3 is CASSNLGHEQFF. The CDR3 coding sequence is TGTGCCAGCAGCAACCTTGGCCATGAGCAGTTCTTC.

The genes are TRBV28 and TRBJ1-5; weak D call: TRBD1 (6 bases). The germline V gene has CDR1 MDHEN and CDR2 SYDVKM. V lost 5 bases and J lost 3, with 14 bases in between. The CDR3 spans 15 residues. For the CDR3, the DNA is TGTGCCAGCAGTCCCCCGGGGGCTTTCAATCAGCCCCAGCATTTT. It translates to CASSPPGAFNQPQHF.